The 9 T cell receptor beta chains given below trace back to one sample, sequenced in a study of blood T cell repertoires in COVID-19. Data came from immunoSEQ multiplex PCR; TCRdb stores just in-frame clones and leaves some out. The table includes under 200,000 clones, 85% to 90% detected once. Sequenced sample: peripheral blood. These receptors came from a young man with active or convalescent COVID-19.

This clone has just a few counts. Relative to the germline gene, one junction end is altered; a read error may explain this. The chain combines TRBV18 with TRBJ1-2; TRBD1 agrees at 9 bases. The CDR3 contains 12 residues. The germline gives CDR1 KGHSH, CDR2 LQKENI. CDR3 DNA: TGTGCCAGCTCAACTTGGACAGGGGCGAAATCCTTC. Translation: CASSTWTGAKSF.

The rearrangement uses TRBV18 and TRBJ2-7; 11 bases are shared with TRBD2. V trimming: 4 bases; J trimming: 3 bases; junction bases outside the gene matches: 5. This CDR3 is 15 amino acids long. CDR1 is KGHSH and CDR2 is LQKENI in the germline V gene. In nucleotides, the CDR3 is TGTGCCAGCTCACAAACCGGGACTAGCGGCTACGAGCAGTACGTC. Translation gives CASSQTGTSGYEQYV.

CDR3 amino acids: CASSQERTGHEKLFF. DNA of the CDR3: TGCGCCAGCAGCCAAGAAAGGACAGGGCATGAAAAACTGTTTTTT. This chain joins TRBV4-1 and TRBJ1-4; 8 bases agree with TRBD1. CDR1 and CDR2 (germline): MGHRA, YSYEKL. The V gene end was trimmed by 0 bases and the J gene end by 6 bases; junction bases not matched to a gene: 3. CDR3 length equals 15 residues.

This clone has just a few counts. In nucleotides, the CDR3 is TGTGCCAGCAGGCCGGACTACCCCACGCAGTATTTT. Residues: CASRPDYPTQYF. V usage is TRBV12-3 or TRBV12-4 and J usage is TRBJ2-3; maybe TRBD2 (6 bases). The CDR3 is made up of 12 amino acids. With 6 bases removed from V and 9 bases from J, the gap between germline ends came to 13 bases.

This clone was seen just once. The gene calls are TRBV9 and TRBJ1-3, with 9 bases lining up with TRBD1. With V trimmed by 4 bases and J by 1 base, 6 bases remained unmatched. CDR1 SGDLS and CDR2 YYNGEE come from the germline V gene. The length of the CDR3 is 16 residues. The CDR3 reads CASSSEQGASGNTIYF. The CDR3, as DNA: TGTGCCAGCAGCTCAGAACAGGGGGCTTCTGGAAACACCATATATTTT.

This clone has more than one count but fewer than ten. The gene calls are TRBV6-2 or TRBV6-3 and TRBJ2-1, with D tentatively TRBD2 (6 bases). This CDR3 has 15 residues. The V gene lost 3 bases and the J gene lost 6 bases, with 15 bases spanning the gap. Germline V gene data show CDR1 as MNHEY and CDR2 as SVGEGT. CDR3: CASSYAGRRLNEQFF. CDR3 coding DNA: TGTGCCAGCAGTTATGCCGGGAGAAGGCTCAATGAGCAGTTCTTC.

V usage is TRBV20-1 and J usage is TRBJ2-7; D is unresolved. The germline V gene encodes CDR1 DFQATT and CDR2 SNEGSKA (reference sequence). Trimming took 3 bases from V and 4 from J, leaving 7 bases between them. CDR3 length: 11 residues. For the CDR3, the DNA is TGCAGTGCTAGTGTAAATTACGAGCAGTACGTC. Encoded protein: CSASVNYEQYV.

The chain links TRBV7-2 to TRBJ2-5, with 9 bases aligning to TRBD2. CDR1 and CDR2 (germline): SGHTA, FQGNSA. After removal of 3 bases from V and 0 bases from J, the junction contained 5 bases not matched to a gene. The CDR3 extends over 16 amino acids. CDR3 DNA sequence: TGTGCCAGCAGCTTCAGGAGCGGGGGGTACCAAGAGACCCAGTACTTC. This codes for CASSFRSGGYQETQYF.

The chain joins TRBV11-2 to TRBJ1-2, with TRBD1 as a possible D gene (5 bases). There are 14 residues in the CDR3. Germline loops: CDR1 SGHAT, CDR2 FQNNGV. V gave up 1 base and J gave up 6 bases, with 12 bases separating them. CDR3 DNA sequence: TGTGCCAGCAGCTTAGTAGCTGGGGGGGATGGCTACACCTTC. Translating gives CASSLVAGGDGYTF. Variable domain in full (rest from reference TRBV11-2 and TRBJ1-2): EAGVAQSPRYKIIEKRQSVAFWCNPISGHATLYWYQQILGQGPKLLIQFQNNGVVDDSQLPKDRFSAERLKGVDSTLKIQPAKLEDSAVYLCASSLVAGGDGYTFGSGTRLTVV.